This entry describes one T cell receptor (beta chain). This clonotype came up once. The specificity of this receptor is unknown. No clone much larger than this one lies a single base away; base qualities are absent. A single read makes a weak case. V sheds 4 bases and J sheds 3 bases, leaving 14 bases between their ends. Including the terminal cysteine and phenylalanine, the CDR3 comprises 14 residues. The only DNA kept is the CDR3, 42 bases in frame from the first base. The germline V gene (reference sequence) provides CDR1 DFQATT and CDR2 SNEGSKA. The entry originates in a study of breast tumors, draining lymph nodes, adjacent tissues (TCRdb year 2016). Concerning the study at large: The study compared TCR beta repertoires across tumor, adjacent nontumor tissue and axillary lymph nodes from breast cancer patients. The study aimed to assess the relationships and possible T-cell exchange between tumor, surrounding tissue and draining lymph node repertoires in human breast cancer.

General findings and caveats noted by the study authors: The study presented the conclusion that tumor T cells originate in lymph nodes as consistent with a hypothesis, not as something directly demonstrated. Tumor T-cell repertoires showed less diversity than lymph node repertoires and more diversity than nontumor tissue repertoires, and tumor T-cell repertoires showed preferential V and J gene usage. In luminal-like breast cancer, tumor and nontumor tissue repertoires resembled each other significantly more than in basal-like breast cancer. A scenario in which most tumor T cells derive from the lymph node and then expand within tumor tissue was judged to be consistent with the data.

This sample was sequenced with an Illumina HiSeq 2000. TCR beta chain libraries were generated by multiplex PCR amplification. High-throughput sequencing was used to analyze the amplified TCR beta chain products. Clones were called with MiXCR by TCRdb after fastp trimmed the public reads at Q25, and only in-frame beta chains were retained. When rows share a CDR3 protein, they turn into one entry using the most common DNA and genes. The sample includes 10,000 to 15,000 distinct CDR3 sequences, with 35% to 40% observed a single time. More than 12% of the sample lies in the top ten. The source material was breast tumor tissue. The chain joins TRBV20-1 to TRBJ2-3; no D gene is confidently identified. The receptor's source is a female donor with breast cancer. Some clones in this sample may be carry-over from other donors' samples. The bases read TGCAGTGCTACAAAGCAAACCCAAACAGATACGCAGTATTTT. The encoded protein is CSATKQTQTDTQYF.